This T cell receptor beta chain was sequenced during a study of T cells in tuberculosis. Study-level background: This South African cohort compared adolescents with or without latent tuberculosis against adults with active tuberculosis. Study results and caveats: Samples were chosen by availability of cryopreserved specimens. Active tuberculosis TCR-alpha repertoires lay closer to GMM-specific TCRs than IGRA-negative controls, suggesting clonal expansion.

The time point is: new active TB diagnosis, blood taken before or within 7 days of starting treatment. Active tuberculosis patients were new diagnoses, HIV-seronegative, South African, and aged 18 years or older. To note about this clone: Its target is not known.

The repertoire was sequenced with immunoSEQ multiplex PCR; TCRdb's copy has only in-frame clones and lacks some. The sample comprises under 40,000 clones, roughly 95% of which are singletons, and about 4.5% rests with the top ten. The V end was cut by 4 bases, the J end by 5 bases, with 17 bases between. This CDR3 comprises 16 residues. The germline V gene has CDR1 LNHDA and CDR2 SQIVND (reference sequence). This chain connects TRBV19 to TRBJ2-2; D is ambiguous. The sequence derives from an adult with tuberculosis. The sequences come from PBMCs, collected at tuberculosis diagnosis. The CDR3 nucleotides are TGTGCCAGTAGTAGGGCAGGCACAATAACGACCGGGGAGCTGTTTTTT. Its translation: CASSRAGTITTGELFF.